A single sample gave rise to the 23 T cell receptor beta chains below, sequenced in a study of blood T cell repertoires in COVID-19. Measured with immunoSEQ multiplex PCR; TCRdb has only the in-frame clones, and not every one. Of approximately 38,000 clones listed, 91% were seen once; the top ten hold around 5.1%. Sequenced: peripheral blood. The receptors derive from a woman of 80 years or more with acute or convalescent COVID-19.

The chain employs TRBV5-1 and TRBJ2-1, with D perhaps TRBD2 (5 bases). Deletions cut 2 bases from V and 8 bases from J, with 8 bases between. Germline CDR1 is SGHRS and CDR2 is YFSETQ. This CDR3 has 12 residues. The CDR3 protein is CASSFTSHEQFF. CDR3 sequence (DNA): TGCGCCAGCAGCTTTACTAGTCATGAGCAGTTCTTC.

The V and J genes are TRBV6-6 and TRBJ2-1, with 7 nucleotides matching TRBD1. J gave up 11 bases and V 4 bases, and 14 bases lay outside the gene matches. Germline V gene lookup returns CDR1 MNHNY and CDR2 SVGAGI (reference sequence). The CDR3 covers 15 residues. CDR3 bases: TGTGCCAGCAGTTCCTCCGGGACAGCAGTAAAGAAGCAGTTCTTC. This gives the protein CASSSSGTAVKKQFF.

CDR3 in DNA: TGTGCCAGTAGCAGTGGACAGGGGGCTCTTGGCTACACCTTC. This encodes CASSSGQGALGYTF. This chain links TRBV19 with TRBJ1-2, with 11 bases aligning to TRBD1. Germline CDR1 is LNHDA and CDR2 is SQIVND (reference sequence). V was clipped by 6 bases and J by 7 bases; unmatched bases: 7. CDR3 length equals 14 residues.

The chain links TRBV4-1 to TRBJ2-5, with 10 bases matching TRBD2. V was pared by 0 bases and J by 5 bases, with 9 bases of the junction left unmatched. The CDR3 has 17 amino acids. Germline V lookup: CDR1 MGHRA, CDR2 YSYEKL. For the CDR3, the DNA is TGCGCCAGCAGCCAAGATCAGCGGGGGGGCCGCGGGGAGACCCAGTACTTC. Protein product: CASSQDQRGGRGETQYF.

This clone has only a few counts. The chain recombines TRBV2 with TRBJ2-7; 10 nucleotides agree with TRBD1. CDR3 length: 15 amino acids. The V gene's germline CDR1 is SNHLY and CDR2 FYNNEI. V dropped 7 bases and J dropped 1; count of bases not matched to a gene: 7. The DNA of the CDR3 is TGTGCCAGCAAAACCGGGACAGGGGAGTCCTACGAGCAGTACTTC. Translating gives CASKTGTGESYEQYF.

The V gene is TRBV18, the J gene TRBJ2-7; 9 nucleotides align to TRBD1. The CDR3 is 19 amino acids. Per the germline V gene, CDR1 is KGHSH and CDR2 is LQKENI. Trimming removed 4 bases from V and 5 bases from J; junction bases left unmatched: 21. CDR3 region: CASSQPTGWQTGGRDEQYF. The CDR3 coding sequence is TGTGCCAGCTCACAACCAACGGGCTGGCAGACAGGGGGGAGAGACGAGCAGTACTTC.

The CDR3 here is CASSFSLAGEYEQFF. Written as DNA, the CDR3 is TGCGCCAGCAGCTTTTCACTAGCGGGGGAATATGAGCAGTTCTTC. The chain uses TRBV5-1 and TRBJ2-1; TRBD2 matches 11 bases. The V segment lost 2 bases and the J segment 8 bases; nucleotides outside the gene matches: 6. Per germline, CDR1 SGHRS and CDR2 YFSETQ. This CDR3 is 15 amino acids long.

This rearrangement joins TRBV5-4 to TRBJ1-1; weak D call: TRBD1 (6 bases). This CDR3 contains 16 residues. The V gene lost 4 bases and the J gene lost 4 bases, with 20 bases spanning the gap. Germline V gene sequence: CDR1 SGHNT, CDR2 YYREEE (reference sequence). In DNA form, the CDR3 reads TGTGCCAGCAGCCCAGGGGTGTCACTCCCTAGCACTGAAGCTTTCTTT. Protein product: CASSPGVSLPSTEAFF.

This clone came up a few times. The chain recombines TRBV5-1 with TRBJ1-3; no clear D. The CDR3 spans 14 residues. The V end was cut by 0 bases, the J end by 2 bases, with 6 bases between. Looked up from germline, CDR1 is SGHRS and CDR2 is YFSETQ. CDR3 protein: CASSLGSPGNTIYF. The CDR3, as DNA: TGCGCCAGCAGCTTGGGCAGTCCTGGAAACACCATATATTTT.

This chain joins TRBV2 and TRBJ1-6, with D uncertain. The CDR3 contains 16 residues. V lost 6 bases to trimming and J lost 0 bases, with 12 bases between them. Germline CDR1 and CDR2: SNHLY and FYNNEI. CDR3 amino acids: CASSPPGVSYNSPLHF. The CDR3, as DNA: TGTGCCAGCAGCCCACCCGGGGTCTCCTATAATTCACCCCTCCACTTT.

To note about this clone: Additional DNA sequences in this sample encode the identical CDR3. The rearrangement links TRBV9 to TRBJ1-2; 9 nucleotides line up with TRBD1. J gave up 6 bases and V 4 bases, and 4 bases lay outside the gene matches. This CDR3 comprises 13 residues. Germline CDR1 and CDR2: SGDLS and YYNGEE. The CDR3 DNA follows: TGTGCCAGCAGCAGGGACAGGGTGGATGGCTACACCTTC. Translation gives CASSRDRVDGYTF.

The chain carries TRBV21-1 and TRBJ2-7; TRBD2 is the table's D call and was not checked against the DNA. TRBV21-1 is flagged as a pseudogene. The CDR3 consists of 18 residues. CDR3 DNA: TGTGCCAGCAGCACCAGACTAGCGGGGGGCCAAGAGTCCTACGAGCAGTACTTC. This codes for CASSTRLAGGQESYEQYF.

This clone was seen just once. The chain links TRBV18 to TRBJ1-1; D may be TRBD1 (5 bases). In germline, CDR1 is KGHSH, CDR2 LQKENI. The CDR3 consists of 13 residues. V was pared by 3 bases and J by 6 bases, with 11 bases between. In nucleotides, the CDR3 is TGTGCCAGCTCACCCCCGGCAGGGCCTGAAGCTTTCTTT. This encodes CASSPPAGPEAFF.

This clone was recorded once. V and J are TRBV6-5 and TRBJ1-1, with D unclear. Trimming removed 7 bases from V and 1 base from J, with 13 bases in between. The CDR3 runs 14 residues. Germline V lookup: CDR1 MNHEY, CDR2 SVGAGI. Written as DNA, the CDR3 is TGTGCCAGCACTTCATCCCCGGGGAACACTGAAGCTTTCTTT. It translates to CASTSSPGNTEAFF.

The CDR3 sequence: CASSPRGGGYNEQFF. CDR3 DNA sequence: TGTGCCAGCAGCCCAAGGGGGGGCGGATACAATGAGCAGTTCTTC. The J gene is TRBJ2-1, the V gene TRBV9, with D perhaps matching TRBD2 (7 bases). This CDR3 has 15 residues. Between the trimmed V and J ends, which lost 4 bases and 4 bases, there was a span of 15 bases. The germline CDR1 and CDR2 sequences are SGDLS and YYNGEE. The full variable domain, its missing parts supplied by reference TRBV9 and TRBJ2-1, is DSGVTQTPKHLITATGQRVTLRCSPRSGDLSVYWYQQSLDQGLQFLIQYYNGEERAKGNILERFSAQQFPDLHSELNLSSLELGDSALYFCASSPRGGGYNEQFFGPGTRLTVL.

The V and J genes are TRBV9 and TRBJ1-2, with TRBD1 matching 8 bases. Germline trimming cut 4 bases from V and 6 bases from J; bases unmatched to any gene: 20. Germline V lookup: CDR1 SGDLS, CDR2 YYNGEE. The CDR3 is 18 residues long. The DNA of the CDR3 is TGTGCCAGCAGCCCACAAGGGACAGGAGGGTTTTTTTTAAATGGCTACACCTTC. Translated, it gives CASSPQGTGGFFLNGYTF.

The chain is built from TRBV7-9 and TRBJ1-2, with 7 bases identical to TRBD1. V lost 2 bases to trimming and J lost 4 bases; unmatched junction nucleotides: 4. Per the germline V gene, CDR1 is SEHNR and CDR2 is FQNEAQ (reference sequence). The CDR3 consists of 14 residues. This chain's CDR3 is CASSLLQGTYGYTF. As DNA, the CDR3 is TGTGCCAGCAGCTTACTACAGGGGACCTATGGCTACACCTTC. Full variable domain (rest looked up from reference TRBV7-9 and TRBJ1-2): DTGVSQNPRHKITKRGQNVTFRCDPISEHNRLYWYRQTLGQGPEFLTYFQNEAQLEKSRLLSDRFSAERPKGSFSTLEIQRTEQGDSAMYLCASSLLQGTYGYTFGSGTRLTVV.

The rearrangement joins TRBV30 to TRBJ1-5; D may be TRBD1 (6 bases). CDR3 size: 15 residues. The V and J ends lost 1 base and 5 bases respectively, with 15 bases between them. Looked up from germline, CDR1 is GTSNPN and CDR2 is SVGIG (reference sequence). This CDR3 reads CAWSGAGASDQPQHF. The CDR3 nucleotides read TGTGCCTGGAGTGGGGCAGGGGCGTCGGATCAGCCCCAGCATTTT.

The genes are TRBV30 and TRBJ1-5; D ambiguous. The germline V and J ends were trimmed by 3 bases and 3 bases, with 12 bases remaining between them. CDR3 size: 14 residues. CDR1 GTSNPN and CDR2 SVGIG come from the germline V gene (reference sequence). The CDR3 reads CAWSLDEINQPQHF. The CDR3 DNA is TGTGCCTGGAGCCTAGACGAGATCAATCAGCCCCAGCATTTT.

The chain combines TRBV18 with TRBJ1-6, with D tentatively TRBD1 (6 bases). The CDR3 runs 15 residues. Trimming removed 4 bases from V and 7 bases from J, with 14 bases in between. Germline assignment: CDR1 KGHSH and CDR2 LQKENI. The CDR3 DNA is TGTGCCAGCTCACTTTCAGGGGCTCTGAATTCACCCCTCCACTTT. Protein product: CASSLSGALNSPLHF.

The rearrangement joins TRBV18 to TRBJ1-2, with D maybe TRBD1 (5 bases). Per germline, CDR1 KGHSH and CDR2 LQKENI. The CDR3 sequence is 14 residues long. Trimming removed 2 bases from V and 5 bases from J, with 12 bases in between. This CDR3 reads CASSPGREVYGYTF. The CDR3, as DNA: TGTGCCAGCTCACCAGGCAGGGAAGTATATGGCTACACCTTC.

This chain uses TRBV3-1 (or the pseudogene TRBV3-2) with TRBJ1-3, with D hard to call. Germline loops: CDR1 LGHDT, CDR2 YNNKEL (reference sequence). This CDR3 is built from 13 residues. Trimming pared 3 bases from V and 11 bases from J, leaving 14 bases between. The chain's CDR3 is CASSHSSGIAIYF. In DNA, the CDR3 is TGTGCCAGCAGCCATTCAAGCGGAATCGCCATATATTTT.

The V and J genes are TRBV27 and TRBJ1-2, with 7 bases matching TRBD1. Germline V gene lookup returns CDR1 MNHEY and CDR2 SMNVEV (reference sequence). This CDR3 comprises 12 residues. V was pared by 6 bases and J by 7 bases, with 5 bases of the junction left unmatched. CDR3 sequence (DNA): TGTGCCAGCAGATTCCCAGGGGGTGGCTACACCTTC. This encodes CASRFPGGGYTF.